Listed below are T cell receptor beta chains from one sample, sequenced in a study of shared clonotypes between healthy human individuals. The table came from immunoSEQ multiplex PCR; TCRdb's copy has only in-frame clones and leaves some out. Of around 510,000 clones detected, around 81% appear once; the ten largest clones hold about 11%. Material for sequencing was PBMCs. The receptors were gathered from a woman aged 40 to 55 in good health. Some clones in this sample may be carry-over from other donors' samples. CDR3s include the opening cysteine and the closing phenylalanine or tryptophan. A D gene is named only where the DNA matches it firmly. Size values are once, few and many counts, or a class for expanded clones, and some rows have none.

J gene: TRBJ2-1; clone size: -; D gene: -; V gene: TRBV28; CDR3 protein: CASRLSGTSYNEQFF; CDR3 DNA: TGTGCCAGCAGGCTCTCAGGGACTTCCTACAATGAGCAGTTCTTC
J gene: TRBJ2-5; clone size: few; D gene: -; V gene: TRBV5-1; CDR3 protein: CASNGRGETQYF; CDR3 DNA: TGCGCCAGCAATGGTAGAGGGGAGACCCAGTACTTC
J gene: TRBJ1-2; clone size: -; D gene: TRBD1; V gene: TRBV19; CDR3 protein: CASSQRTGSDGYTF; CDR3 DNA: TGTGCCAGTAGTCAACGGACAGGGAGCGATGGCTACACCTTC
J gene: TRBJ2-1; clone size: few; D gene: -; V gene: TRBV29-1; CDR3 protein: CSVAKDSSNEQFF; CDR3 DNA: TGCAGCGTTGCCAAGGACAGCAGCAATGAGCAGTTCTTC
J gene: TRBJ2-7; clone size: -; D gene: TRBD1; V gene: TRBV30; CDR3 protein: CACRPGQGSNEQYF; CDR3 DNA: TGTGCCTGCAGACCGGGACAGGGATCAAACGAGCAGTACTTC
J gene: TRBJ2-7; clone size: -; D gene: TRBD2; V gene: TRBV28; CDR3 protein: CASSRPTSGRFISYEQYF; CDR3 DNA: TGTGCCAGCAGTCGCCCGACTAGCGGGAGGTTTATCTCCTACGAGCAGTACTTC
J gene: TRBJ2-7; clone size: once; D gene: TRBD1; V gene: TRBV6-1; CDR3 protein: CASSEGDRDEQYF; CDR3 DNA: TGCGCCAGCAGTGAGGGGGACAGGGACGAGCAGTACTTC
J gene: TRBJ1-2; clone size: -; D gene: -; V gene: TRBV19; CDR3 protein: CASSMRGVYGYTF; CDR3 DNA: TGTGCCAGTAGTATGAGGGGCGTATATGGCTACACCTTC
J gene: TRBJ1-2; clone size: -; D gene: -; V gene: TRBV7-8; CDR3 protein: CASSQGWTIYGYTF; CDR3 DNA: TGTGCCAGCAGCCAGGGCTGGACAATCTATGGCTACACCTTC
J gene: TRBJ1-3; clone size: -; D gene: -; V gene: TRBV10-3; CDR3 protein: CAITLGPGNTIYF; CDR3 DNA: TGTGCCATCACCTTAGGACCTGGAAACACCATATATTTT